The rows below give T cell receptor beta chains drawn from one sample of a study of cytomegalovirus exposure and HLA in healthy donors. Sequenced by immunoSEQ multiplex PCR; TCRdb stores in-frame clones only, minus some. The sample includes tens of thousands of clones. The specimen was PBMCs. The source of these receptors is a man younger than 40 in good health and CMV-seronegative. CDR3s include the opening cysteine and the closing phenylalanine or tryptophan. Each record gives: D gene, J gene, V gene, CDR3 protein, CDR3 DNA. A D gene is named only where the DNA matches it firmly.

D: NA
J: TRBJ2-2
V: TRBV27
CDR3: CASSLYSTGELFF
DNA: TGTGCCAGCAGTTTATACAGCACCGGGGAGCTGTTTTTT

D: TRBD1
J: TRBJ1-1
V: TRBV9
CDR3: CASSVGGGTGGRNTEAFF
DNA: TGTGCCAGCAGCGTAGGGGGGGGGACAGGGGGCAGGAACACTGAAGCTTTCTTT

D: NA
J: TRBJ1-5
V: TRBV5-1
CDR3: CASSSSGRDNQPQHF
DNA: TGCGCCAGCAGCTCCTCCGGCAGGGACAATCAGCCCCAGCATTTT

D: TRBD1
J: TRBJ2-3
V: TRBV28
CDR3: CASSSPPGTGGGTDTQYF
DNA: TGTGCCAGCAGTTCCCCCCCCGGGACAGGGGGCGGAACAGATACGCAGTATTTT

D: NA
J: TRBJ2-7
V: TRBV27
CDR3: CASSLDGWASEQYF
DNA: TGTGCCAGCAGTTTAGATGGCTGGGCTTCCGAGCAGTACTTC

D: TRBD2
J: TRBJ2-5
V: TRBV15
CDR3: CATSRDPAGGQETQYF
DNA: TGTGCCACCAGCAGAGATCCAGCGGGGGGTCAAGAGACCCAGTACTTC

D: TRBD2
J: TRBJ2-7
V: TRBV4-2
CDR3: CASSQEPLAGSYEQYF
DNA: TGTGCCAGCAGCCAAGAACCACTAGCGGGATCCTACGAGCAGTACTTC

D: TRBD2
J: TRBJ2-7
V: TRBV6-1
CDR3: CASSPGTSGSYEQYF
DNA: TGTGCCAGCAGCCCAGGGACTAGCGGGAGCTACGAGCAGTACTTC

D: NA
J: TRBJ2-3
V: TRBV2
CDR3: CASNDGGSTDTQYF
DNA: TGTGCCAGCAACGACGGGGGATCCACAGATACGCAGTATTTT

D: NA
J: TRBJ1-1
V: TRBV6-5
CDR3: CASRSNPGTEAFF
DNA: TGTGCCAGCAGGTCTAATCCGGGCACTGAAGCTTTCTTT

D: NA
J: TRBJ2-1
V: TRBV30
CDR3: CAWSPSSYNEQFF
DNA: TGTGCCTGGAGTCCGAGCTCCTACAATGAGCAGTTCTTC

D: NA
J: TRBJ2-7
V: TRBV5-4
CDR3: CASSLPGLSSYEQYF
DNA: TGTGCCAGCAGCCTCCCGGGACTCTCCTCCTACGAGCAGTACTTC

D: NA
J: TRBJ1-1
V: TRBV7-9
CDR3: CASSFSYGDFTEAFF
DNA: TGTGCCAGCAGCTTCTCGTACGGGGACTTCACTGAAGCTTTCTTT

D: NA
J: TRBJ1-5
V: TRBV5-6
CDR3: CASSLAGSEFNQPQHF
DNA: TGTGCCAGCAGCTTGGCGGGTTCTGAATTCAATCAGCCCCAGCATTTT

D: TRBD1
J: TRBJ1-6
V: TRBV6-1
CDR3: CASRRQGQDSSPLHF
DNA: TGTGCCAGCAGAAGACAAGGACAGGACAGTTCACCCCTCCACTTT

D: TRBD2
J: TRBJ2-1
V: TRBV19
CDR3: CASSRMGGNNEQFF
DNA: TGTGCCAGTAGCCGGATGGGGGGGAACAATGAGCAGTTCTTC

D: NA
J: TRBJ1-6
V: TRBV27
CDR3: CASSFQGRLNSPLHF
DNA: TGTGCCAGCAGTTTCCAGGGGCGCCTTAATTCACCCCTCCACTTT

D: TRBD1
J: TRBJ2-1
V: TRBV11-2
CDR3: CASSLAGGYSYNEQFF
DNA: TGTGCCAGCAGCTTGGCAGGGGGCTACTCCTACAATGAGCAGTTCTTC

D: NA
J: TRBJ1-4
V: TRBV9
CDR3: CASSSGGIEKLFF
DNA: TGTGCCAGCAGCTCCGGGGGGATTGAAAAACTGTTTTTT

D: NA
J: TRBJ1-1
V: TRBV15
CDR3: CATSRGQVETEAFF
DNA: TGTGCCACCAGCAGAGGACAGGTTGAAACTGAAGCTTTCTTT

D: NA
J: TRBJ1-1
V: TRBV27
CDR3: CASSSHRVWTEAFF
DNA: TGTGCCAGCAGTTCGCACAGGGTTTGGACTGAAGCTTTCTTT

D: NA
J: TRBJ2-7
V: TRBV5-1
CDR3: CASSFETSSYEQYF
DNA: TGCGCCAGCAGCTTCGAAACTAGCTCCTACGAGCAGTACTTC

D: NA
J: TRBJ2-1
V: TRBV9
CDR3: CASSGMSHPGNEQFF
DNA: TGTGCCAGCAGCGGCATGTCTCACCCCGGCAATGAGCAGTTCTTC

D: NA
J: TRBJ2-1
V: TRBV9
CDR3: CASSVGSSAYNEQFF
DNA: TGTGCCAGCAGCGTAGGGTCTAGCGCCTACAATGAGCAGTTCTTC